Below, 26 T cell receptor beta chains from the same sample are listed, as sequenced in a study of blood T cell repertoires in COVID-19. Sequencing was performed with immunoSEQ multiplex PCR; in TCRdb, only in-frame clones are kept and a portion is missing. Counted here are 25,000 to 35,000 clones, roughly nine tenths occurring once; the ten biggest clones make up about 48%. Sequencing input: peripheral blood. These receptors were obtained from a human donor with acute or convalescent COVID-19. The donor label of this sample is uncertain.

The V call is TRBV7-9, the J call TRBJ2-1, with TRBD2 matching 13 bases. The CDR3 runs 15 residues. J lost 4 bases, V lost 5 bases, and 2 bases had no gene match. Germline CDR1 SEHNR, CDR2 FQNEAQ (reference sequence). CDR3 in DNA: TGTGCCAGCAGCAGACTAGCGGGAGGATACAATGAGCAGTTCTTC. Translated: CASSRLAGGYNEQFF.

The genes are TRBV5-1 and TRBJ2-1; D gene unclear. This CDR3 comprises 15 residues. Germline V CDR1 and CDR2: SGHRS, YFSETQ. Trimming shortened V by 4 bases and J by 0 bases, and 11 bases separated the two germline ends. DNA for the CDR3: TGCGCCAGCAGCGTACGGTTGAGCTCCTACAATGAGCAGTTCTTC. Residues: CASSVRLSSYNEQFF.

The V and J genes are TRBV27 and TRBJ2-1; D perhaps matches TRBD1 (5 bases). Trimming took off 5 bases at V and 3 bases at J, with 17 bases between the two ends. CDR3 length: 16 amino acids. Germline V gene sequence: CDR1 MNHEY, CDR2 SMNVEV (reference sequence). The CDR3 here is CASSHHRGKLYNEQFF. In DNA, the CDR3 is TGTGCCAGCAGTCACCATAGGGGTAAACTCTACAATGAGCAGTTCTTC.

This chain uses TRBV4-2 with TRBJ2-5; 8 bases agree with TRBD2. CDR1 and CDR2 from the germline V gene are LGHNA and YNFKEQ. V dropped 2 bases and J dropped 3; count of bases not matched to a gene: 5. The CDR3 consists of 15 residues. For the CDR3, the DNA is TGTGCCAGCAGCCAAACGGGAGGGTTGAAAGAGACCCAGTACTTC. Its translation: CASSQTGGLKETQYF.

The chain employs TRBV7-6 and TRBJ2-2, with 9 bases fitting TRBD1. Looked up from germline, CDR1 is SGHVS and CDR2 is FNYEAQ. Trimming cost V 6 bases and J 6 bases; bases outside gene matches: 11. This CDR3 contains 16 residues. CDR3 in amino acids: CASSRTGGVVAGELFF. The DNA of the CDR3 is TGTGCCAGCAGTCGCACAGGGGGCGTTGTGGCCGGGGAGCTGTTTTTT.

This rearrangement joins TRBV27 to TRBJ2-1; 9 bases map to TRBD2. The J segment lost 4 bases and the V segment lost 3 bases, leaving 10 bases of the junction unmatched. Germline assignment: CDR1 MNHEY and CDR2 SMNVEV (reference sequence). The CDR3 consists of 17 residues. The DNA of the CDR3 is TGTGCCAGCAGTTTTTTCCTAGAGCGGGAGGCTTACAATGAGCAGTTCTTC. Its protein product is CASSFFLEREAYNEQFF.

V and J are TRBV18 and TRBJ1-1; D is possibly TRBD1 (5 bases). CDR3 length: 15 amino acids. Germline CDR1 reads KGHSH; CDR2 reads LQKENI. V was cut by 6 bases and J by 7 bases, with 21 bases left in between. The CDR3 sequence: CASSLGSGSTNEAFF. CDR3 coding DNA: TGTGCCAGCTCCCTTGGCTCAGGGTCCACCAATGAAGCTTTCTTT.

This clone was recorded only once. V and J are TRBV7-6 and TRBJ1-1; TRBD1 matches 8 bases. V trimming: 1 base; J trimming: 0 bases; junction bases outside the gene matches: 10. CDR1 is SGHVS, CDR2 FNYEAQ, per germline. The CDR3 length is 18 residues. DNA of the CDR3: TGTGCCAGCAGCTTAGGATTCACAGGGGGATCAATGAACACTGAAGCTTTCTTT. Protein: CASSLGFTGGSMNTEAFF.

A note on this clone: The junction differs from germline at one of its ends, possibly a read error. The chain links TRBV7-7 to TRBJ2-2, with D possibly TRBD2 on 7 matching bases. This CDR3 is 15 amino acids long. From germline, CDR1 is SSHAT and CDR2 FNYEAQ (reference sequence). This CDR3 is CASSLGGGPTGELFF. The CDR3 DNA follows: TGTGCTAGCAGCTTGGGAGGGGGTCCCACCGGGGAGCTGTTTTTT.

The CDR3 DNA sequence: TGTGCCAGCAGCACCCGGACAGGGTCCATTTACGAGCAGTACTTC. Its translation is CASSTRTGSIYEQYF. J is TRBJ2-7 and V is TRBV7-9; 8 nucleotides match TRBD1. Germline V gives CDR1 SEHNR, CDR2 FQNEAQ (reference sequence). The junction had 10 bases not matched to a gene; V was cut back by 5 bases and J by 4 bases. The CDR3 covers 15 residues. Complete variable domain (other parts from reference TRBV7-9 and TRBJ2-7): DTGVSQNPRHKITKRGQNVTFRCDPISEHNRLYWYRQTLGQGPEFLTYFQNEAQLEKSRLLSDRFSAERPKGSFSTLEIQRTEQGDSAMYLCASSTRTGSIYEQYFGPGTRLTVT.

V gene TRBV3-1 (or the pseudogene TRBV3-2) combines with J gene TRBJ1-4; D gene ambiguous. The V gene lost 0 bases and the J gene lost 11 bases, with 10 bases spanning the gap. This CDR3 comprises 13 residues. CDR1 and CDR2 from the germline V gene are LGHDT and YNNKEL (reference sequence). The CDR3, as DNA: TGTGCCAGCAGCCAAGATAGGCCAGCGAAACTGTTTTTT. It translates to CASSQDRPAKLFF.

This clone showed up just once. This chain uses TRBV24-1 with TRBJ2-1, with TRBD2 matching 13 bases. V gave up 2 bases and J gave up 6 bases; unmatched junction bases: 3. CDR3 size: 16 residues. CDR1 and CDR2 from the germline V gene are KGHDR and SFDVKD. CDR3 sequence reads: CATSDWTSGSGNEQFF. The CDR3 coding sequence is TGTGCCACCAGTGATTGGACTAGCGGGAGCGGCAATGAGCAGTTCTTC.

This chain uses TRBV27 with TRBJ2-7; the match to TRBD1 covers 10 bases. Germline CDR1 and CDR2: MNHEY and SMNVEV (reference sequence). Trimming removed 2 bases from V and 1 base from J; junction bases left unmatched: 11. There are 18 residues in the CDR3. The CDR3: CASSLAPIGQGVSYEQYF. In nucleotides, the CDR3 is TGTGCCAGCAGTTTAGCGCCCATCGGACAGGGGGTTTCCTACGAGCAGTACTTC.

CDR3 residues: CASSVGLAGASNEQFF. DNA of the CDR3: TGTGCCAGCAGCGTAGGCCTAGCGGGAGCTAGTAATGAGCAGTTCTTC. V gene TRBV9 combines with J gene TRBJ2-1, with TRBD2 matching over 10 bases. In germline, CDR1 is SGDLS, CDR2 YYNGEE. The CDR3 sequence is 16 residues long. The V gene end was trimmed by 0 bases and the J gene end by 7 bases; junction bases not matched to a gene: 7.

This clone has more than one count but fewer than ten. The chain couples TRBV11-3 to TRBJ1-4; D may be TRBD1 (6 bases). This CDR3 has 17 residues. The V gene's germline CDR1 is SGHNT and CDR2 YENEEA. V lost 0 bases to trimming and J lost 6 bases, with 17 bases between them. CDR3: CASSLEPNRTEDEKLFF. CDR3 DNA: TGTGCCAGCAGCTTAGAACCGAACCGGACAGAGGATGAAAAACTGTTTTTT.

The V and J genes are TRBV29-1 and TRBJ2-7, with 9 bases fitting TRBD1. CDR1 SQVTM and CDR2 ANQGSEA come from the germline V gene. With 6 bases clipped from V and 3 bases from J, the junction kept 9 bases outside the gene matches. This CDR3 is 14 amino acids long. CDR3 loop: CSVKTGTGSYEQYF. DNA of the CDR3: TGCAGCGTGAAGACCGGGACAGGGAGCTACGAGCAGTACTTC.

This clone turned up a few times. V usage is TRBV19 and J usage is TRBJ1-5, with 9 bases identical to TRBD1. This CDR3 has 16 residues. Germline V gene sequence: CDR1 LNHDA, CDR2 SQIVND (reference sequence). Trimming cost V 5 bases and J 0 bases; bases outside gene matches: 5. This CDR3 is CASSPGTGPSNQPQHF. CDR3 DNA: TGTGCCAGTAGTCCAGGGACAGGGCCTAGCAATCAGCCCCAGCATTTT.

The J gene is TRBJ2-7, the V gene TRBV10-3, with 8 bases matching TRBD2. CDR1 and CDR2 from the germline V gene are ENHRY and SYGVKD. V lost 0 bases and J lost 0; bases outside the gene matches: 10. This CDR3 spans 18 amino acids. The CDR3 nucleotides are TGTGCCATCAGTGAGTCGCGCGGGAGGCGGGGGCCCTCCTACGAGCAGTACTTC. Translating gives CAISESRGRRGPSYEQYF.

The chain has TRBV7-9 and TRBJ1-2, with TRBD1 matching 10 bases. The CDR3 is 16 amino acids. The germline V gene has CDR1 SEHNR and CDR2 FQNEAQ (reference sequence). V shed 1 base, J shed 1 base, and the junction held 3 bases outside the gene matches. CDR3 coding DNA: TGTGCCAGCAGCTTAGGGACAGGGGGGGTTAACTATGGCTACACCTTC. Amino acids: CASSLGTGGVNYGYTF.

The chain employs TRBV24-1 and TRBJ2-7, with 8 bases matching TRBD1. The CDR3 covers 17 residues. V gave up 4 bases and J gave up 6 bases; unmatched junction bases: 16. CDR1 is KGHDR, CDR2 SFDVKD, per germline. CDR3 nucleotide sequence: TGTGCCACCAGTGAACCGATAGGGGGACAGGTTTTCTCCGAGCAGTACTTC. Amino acid sequence: CATSEPIGGQVFSEQYF.

This clone turned up a few times. The V gene is TRBV4-2, the J gene TRBJ1-2; D is ambiguous. Trimming took 5 bases from V and 3 from J, leaving 10 bases between them. Germline CDR1 is LGHNA and CDR2 is YNFKEQ. This CDR3 comprises 13 residues. CDR3 residues: CASSAIEDYGYTF. The CDR3 DNA sequence: TGTGCCAGCAGCGCCATTGAGGACTATGGCTACACCTTC.

The chain joins TRBV5-8 to TRBJ2-2, with D perhaps matching TRBD1 (6 bases). The CDR3 contains 15 residues. V shed 5 bases and J shed 0 bases, with 11 bases lying between them. Per germline, CDR1 SGHTS and CDR2 YDEGEE. The CDR3 loop reads CASSRWTANTGELFF. DNA of the CDR3: TGTGCCAGCAGTAGGTGGACAGCGAACACCGGGGAGCTGTTTTTT.

This clone was counted once. Here the CDR3 reads CASSFLPGNTEAFF. In DNA, the CDR3 is TGTGCCAGCAGCTTCCTGCCCGGGAACACTGAAGCTTTCTTT. This rearrangement joins TRBV5-5 to TRBJ1-1; D gene uncertain. Germline CDR1 reads SGHKS; CDR2 reads YYEKEE (reference sequence). V was shortened by 2 bases and J by 1 base, with 9 bases between the two germline ends. This CDR3 is 14 amino acids long.

CDR3 loop: CATSDPPGVGRGTDTQYF. The CDR3 DNA sequence: TGTGCCACCAGTGACCCCCCCGGGGTGGGTCGAGGCACAGATACGCAGTATTTT. The gene calls are TRBV24-1 and TRBJ2-3; possible D gene TRBD2, 5 bases. V lost 4 bases to trimming and J lost 1 base, with 20 bases between them. Looked up from germline, CDR1 is KGHDR and CDR2 is SFDVKD. The CDR3 extends over 18 amino acids.

The chain joins TRBV6-5 to TRBJ2-3; TRBD2 matches 8 bases. This CDR3 is built from 15 residues. The V segment lost 5 bases and the J segment 0 bases; nucleotides outside the gene matches: 4. From germline, CDR1 is MNHEY and CDR2 SVGAGI. The CDR3 loop is CASSRGGRSTDTQYF. DNA of the CDR3: TGTGCCAGCAGTCGGGGGGGTCGGAGCACAGATACGCAGTATTTT.

The chain recombines TRBV11-3 with TRBJ2-3; TRBD1 matches 11 bases. Germline CDR1 and CDR2: SGHNT and YENEEA. The CDR3 runs to 19 residues. After removal of 5 bases from V and 2 bases from J, the junction contained 15 bases not matched to a gene. As DNA, the CDR3 is TGTGCCAGCAGCACGCGGGACAGGGGGACGTTTAAAGACACAGATACGCAGTATTTT. Translating it yields CASSTRDRGTFKDTDTQYF.